The 2 T cell receptor beta chains below were found in one sample sequenced in a study of siplizumab effects on memory and regulatory T cells. TCRdb's table, derived via immunoSEQ multiplex PCR, lists solely in-frame clones and lacks some. This sample has 50,000 to 75,000 clones, with roughly 78% found just once. Sequencing was carried out using memory CD4+ T cells sorted from blood. The receptors originated from a human donor in good health.

This clone has just a few counts. V usage is TRBV7-2 and J usage is TRBJ1-1; the match to TRBD1 covers 10 bases. V lost 5 bases to trimming and J lost 4 bases; unmatched junction nucleotides: 1. The CDR3 runs 13 residues. Germline CDR1 is SGHTA and CDR2 is FQGNSA. The CDR3 spells CASSGTGATEAFF. The DNA of the CDR3 is TGTGCCAGCAGCGGGACAGGGGCCACTGAAGCTTTCTTT.

This sequence joins TRBV29-1 and TRBJ2-5, with 8 nucleotides matching TRBD1. V lost 2 bases, J lost 7 bases, and 3 bases stayed unmatched. The CDR3 runs to 12 residues. Germline values: CDR1 SQVTM, CDR2 ANQGSEA. CDR3 DNA: TGCAGCGTTGAACAGGGGGCAAGGACCCAGTACTTC. Residues: CSVEQGARTQYF.